Here is one TCR beta chain with its context. The antigen remains unidentified. PCR was performed using 60 Vbeta and 13 Jbeta primers. Sequencing used immunoSEQ multiplex PCR; TCRdb keeps in-frame clones, though not all of them. The sample lists around 200,000 clones, more than 65% occurring once. These data are taken from a study of cytomegalovirus exposure and HLA in healthy donors. Findings of the study overall: Roughly uniform depth of sequencing across donors was assumed in presence/absence analyses.

The clonotype was recovered from a middle-aged man in good health and CMV-seronegative. Specimen: PBMCs.

The CDR3 region is CASSFRLAVNTGELFF. In DNA form, the CDR3 reads TGTGCCAGCAGCTTCCGACTAGCGGTTAACACCGGGGAGCTGTTTTTT. The chain carries TRBV7-9 and TRBJ2-2; TRBD2 matches 9 bases. Germline lookup yields CDR1 SEHNR and CDR2 FQNEAQ (reference sequence). V dropped 3 bases and J dropped 2; count of bases not matched to a gene: 4. This CDR3 spans 16 amino acids. The full variable domain, in which reference TRBV7-9 and TRBJ2-2 provide the parts outside the CDR3, is DTGVSQNPRHKITKRGQNVTFRCDPISEHNRLYWYRQTLGQGPEFLTYFQNEAQLEKSRLLSDRFSAERPKGSFSTLEIQRTEQGDSAMYLCASSFRLAVNTGELFFGEGSRLTVL.